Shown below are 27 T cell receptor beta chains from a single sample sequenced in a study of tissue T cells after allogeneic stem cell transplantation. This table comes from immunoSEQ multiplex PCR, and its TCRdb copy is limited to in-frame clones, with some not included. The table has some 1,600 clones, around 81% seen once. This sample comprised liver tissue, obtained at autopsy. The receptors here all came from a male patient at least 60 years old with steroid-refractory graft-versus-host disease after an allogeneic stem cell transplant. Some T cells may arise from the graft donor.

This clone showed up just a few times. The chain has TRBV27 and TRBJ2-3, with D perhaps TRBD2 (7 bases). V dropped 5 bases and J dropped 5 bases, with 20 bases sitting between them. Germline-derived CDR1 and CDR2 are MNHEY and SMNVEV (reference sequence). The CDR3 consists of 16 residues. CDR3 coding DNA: TGTGCCAGCAGTCTCAACCTGGGGGGGCTGGGAGATACGCAGTATTTT. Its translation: CASSLNLGGLGDTQYF.

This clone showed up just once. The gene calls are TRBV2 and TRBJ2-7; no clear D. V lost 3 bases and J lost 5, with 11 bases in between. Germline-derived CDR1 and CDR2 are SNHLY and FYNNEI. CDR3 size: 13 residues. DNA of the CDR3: TGTGCCAGCAGTGAGTACAAAGAGAACGAGCAGTACTTC. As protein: CASSEYKENEQYF.

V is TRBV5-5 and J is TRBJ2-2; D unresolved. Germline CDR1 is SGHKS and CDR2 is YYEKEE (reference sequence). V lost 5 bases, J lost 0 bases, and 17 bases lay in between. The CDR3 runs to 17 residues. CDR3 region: CASSIGGVLPNTGELFF. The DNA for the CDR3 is TGTGCCAGCAGTATCGGTGGGGTACTTCCGAACACCGGGGAGCTGTTTTTT.

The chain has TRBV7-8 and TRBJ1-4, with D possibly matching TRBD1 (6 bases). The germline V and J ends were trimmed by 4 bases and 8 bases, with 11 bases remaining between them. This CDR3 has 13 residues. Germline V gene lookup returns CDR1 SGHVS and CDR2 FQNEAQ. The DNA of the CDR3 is TGTGCCAGCAGCTCAGGGGTGAGAGAAAAACTGTTTTTT. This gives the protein CASSSGVREKLFF.

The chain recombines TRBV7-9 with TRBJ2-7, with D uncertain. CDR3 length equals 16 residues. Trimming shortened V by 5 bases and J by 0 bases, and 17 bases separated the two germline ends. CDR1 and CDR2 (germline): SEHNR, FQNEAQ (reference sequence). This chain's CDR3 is CASSPAPATSSYEQYF. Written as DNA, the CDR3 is TGTGCCAGCAGCCCCGCCCCGGCGACGAGCTCCTACGAGCAGTACTTC. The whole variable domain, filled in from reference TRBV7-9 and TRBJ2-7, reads DTGVSQNPRHKITKRGQNVTFRCDPISEHNRLYWYRQTLGQGPEFLTYFQNEAQLEKSRLLSDRFSAERPKGSFSTLEIQRTEQGDSAMYLCASSPAPATSSYEQYFGPGTRLTVT.

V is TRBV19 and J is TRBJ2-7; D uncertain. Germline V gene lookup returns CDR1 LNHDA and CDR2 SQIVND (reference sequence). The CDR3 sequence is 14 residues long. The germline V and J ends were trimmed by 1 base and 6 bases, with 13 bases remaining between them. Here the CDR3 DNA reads TGTGCCAGTAGTATAGGGACGACTCACCTCGAGCAGTACTTC. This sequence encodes CASSIGTTHLEQYF.

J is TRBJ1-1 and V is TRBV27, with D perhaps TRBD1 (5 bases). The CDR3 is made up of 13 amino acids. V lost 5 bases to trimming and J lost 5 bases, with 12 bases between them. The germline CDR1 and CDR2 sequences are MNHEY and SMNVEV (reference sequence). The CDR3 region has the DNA TGTGCCAGCAGTGTACAGGTAGGGACTGAAGCTTTCTTT. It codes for CASSVQVGTEAFF.

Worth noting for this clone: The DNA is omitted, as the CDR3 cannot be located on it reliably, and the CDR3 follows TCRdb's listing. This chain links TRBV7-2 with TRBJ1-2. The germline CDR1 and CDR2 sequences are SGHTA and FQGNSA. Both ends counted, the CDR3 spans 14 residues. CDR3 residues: CASSRSSSDVGYTF.

CDR3 sequence (DNA): TGTGCCAGCAGTGCTTCAGGGGGCGAGGTCCACGAGCAGTACTTC. Its translation: CASSASGGEVHEQYF. The J gene is TRBJ2-7, the V gene TRBV25-1; TRBD1 aligns across 8 bases. The CDR3 runs 15 residues. J lost 5 bases, V lost 4 bases, and 10 bases had no gene match. The V gene's germline CDR1 is MGHDK and CDR2 SYGVNS.

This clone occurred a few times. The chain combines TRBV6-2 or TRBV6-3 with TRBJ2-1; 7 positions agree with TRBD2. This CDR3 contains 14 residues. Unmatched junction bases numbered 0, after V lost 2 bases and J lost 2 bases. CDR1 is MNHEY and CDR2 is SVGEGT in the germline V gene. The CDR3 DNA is TGTGCCAGCAGTTACGGGGGGGCCTACAATGAGCAGTTCTTC. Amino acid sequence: CASSYGGAYNEQFF.

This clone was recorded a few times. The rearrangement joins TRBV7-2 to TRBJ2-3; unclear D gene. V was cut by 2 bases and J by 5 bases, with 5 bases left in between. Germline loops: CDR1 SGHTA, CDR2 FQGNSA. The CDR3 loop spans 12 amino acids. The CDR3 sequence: CASSLRLDTQYF. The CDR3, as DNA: TGTGCCAGCAGCTTACGGTTAGATACGCAGTATTTT. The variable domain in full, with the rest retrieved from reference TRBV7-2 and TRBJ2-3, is GAGVSQSPSNKVTEKGKDVELRCDPISGHTALYWYRQSLGQGLEFLIYFQGNSAPDKSGLPSDRFSAERTGGSVSTLTIQRTQQEDSAVYLCASSLRLDTQYFGPGTRLTVL.

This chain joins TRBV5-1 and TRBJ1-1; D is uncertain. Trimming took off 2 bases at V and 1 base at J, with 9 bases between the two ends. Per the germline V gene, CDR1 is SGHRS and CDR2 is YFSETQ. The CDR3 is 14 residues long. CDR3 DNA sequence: TGCGCCAGCAGCTTAACACGGCAGAACACTGAAGCTTTCTTT. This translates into CASSLTRQNTEAFF.

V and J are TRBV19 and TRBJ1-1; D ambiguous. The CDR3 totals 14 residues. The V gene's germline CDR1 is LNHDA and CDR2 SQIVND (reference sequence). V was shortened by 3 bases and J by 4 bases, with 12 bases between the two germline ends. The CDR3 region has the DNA TGTGCCAGTAGTATCCCCCTCGGTGGCACTGAAGCTTTCTTT. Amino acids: CASSIPLGGTEAFF.

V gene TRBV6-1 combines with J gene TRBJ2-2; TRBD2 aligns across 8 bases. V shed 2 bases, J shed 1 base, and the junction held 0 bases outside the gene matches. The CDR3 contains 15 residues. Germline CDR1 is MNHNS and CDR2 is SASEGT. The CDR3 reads CASSELAGNTGELFF. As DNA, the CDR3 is TGTGCCAGCAGTGAACTAGCGGGGAACACCGGGGAGCTGTTTTTT.

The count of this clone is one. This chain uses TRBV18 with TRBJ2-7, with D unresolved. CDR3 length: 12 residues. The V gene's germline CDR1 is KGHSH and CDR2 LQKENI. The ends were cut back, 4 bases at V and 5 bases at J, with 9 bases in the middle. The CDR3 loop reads CASSLPGDEQYF. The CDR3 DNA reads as TGTGCCAGCTCACTGCCCGGAGACGAGCAGTACTTC. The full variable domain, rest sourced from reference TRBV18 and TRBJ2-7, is NAGVMQNPRHLVRRRGQEARLRCSPMKGHSHVYWYRQLPEEGLKFMVYLQKENIIDESGMPKERFSAEFPKEGPSILRIQQVVRGDSAAYFCASSLPGDEQYFGPGTRLTVT.

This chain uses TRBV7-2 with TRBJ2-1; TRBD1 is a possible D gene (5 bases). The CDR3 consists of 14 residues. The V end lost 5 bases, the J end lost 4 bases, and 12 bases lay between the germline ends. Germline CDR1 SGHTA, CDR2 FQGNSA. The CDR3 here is CASSRSRQYNEQFF. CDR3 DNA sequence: TGTGCCAGCAGCCGTTCCCGACAGTACAATGAGCAGTTCTTC.

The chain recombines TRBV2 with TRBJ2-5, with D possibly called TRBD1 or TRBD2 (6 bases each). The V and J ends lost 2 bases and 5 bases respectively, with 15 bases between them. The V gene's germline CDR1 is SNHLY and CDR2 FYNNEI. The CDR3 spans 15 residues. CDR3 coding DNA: TGTGCCAGCAGTGAACGGGGACTGGGGGCGGAGACCCAGTACTTC. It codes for CASSERGLGAETQYF.

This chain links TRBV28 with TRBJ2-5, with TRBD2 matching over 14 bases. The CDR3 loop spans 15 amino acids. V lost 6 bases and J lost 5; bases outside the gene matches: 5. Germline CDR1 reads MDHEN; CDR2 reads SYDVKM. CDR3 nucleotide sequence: TGTGCCAGCAGGACTAGCGGGGGGGCTGGGGAGACCCAGTACTTC. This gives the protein CASRTSGGAGETQYF.

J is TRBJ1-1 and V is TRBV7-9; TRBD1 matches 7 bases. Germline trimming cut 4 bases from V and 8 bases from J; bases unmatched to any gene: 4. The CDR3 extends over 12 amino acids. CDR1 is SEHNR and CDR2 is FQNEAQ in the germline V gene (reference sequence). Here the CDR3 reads CASSYSDREAFF. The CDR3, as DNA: TGTGCCAGCAGCTACTCGGACAGGGAAGCTTTCTTT.

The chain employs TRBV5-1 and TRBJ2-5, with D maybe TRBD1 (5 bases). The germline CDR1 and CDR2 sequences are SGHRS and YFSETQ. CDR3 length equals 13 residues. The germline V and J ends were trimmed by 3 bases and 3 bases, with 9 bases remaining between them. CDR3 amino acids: CASSSLTEETQYF. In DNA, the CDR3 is TGCGCCAGCAGCTCTCTGACAGAAGAGACCCAGTACTTC.

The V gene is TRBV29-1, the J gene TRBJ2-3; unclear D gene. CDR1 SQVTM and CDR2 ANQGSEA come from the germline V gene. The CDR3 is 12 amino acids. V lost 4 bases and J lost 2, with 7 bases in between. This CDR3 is CSVGGITDTQYF. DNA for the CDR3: TGCAGCGTTGGGGGTATCACAGATACGCAGTATTTT.

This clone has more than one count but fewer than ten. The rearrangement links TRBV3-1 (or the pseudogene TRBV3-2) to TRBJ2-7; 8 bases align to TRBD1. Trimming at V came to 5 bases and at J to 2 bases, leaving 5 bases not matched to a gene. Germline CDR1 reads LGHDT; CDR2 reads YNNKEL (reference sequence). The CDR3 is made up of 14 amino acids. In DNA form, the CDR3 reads TGTGCCAGCAGCGCCCGACAGGGGCCCTACGAGCAGTACTTC. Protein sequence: CASSARQGPYEQYF.

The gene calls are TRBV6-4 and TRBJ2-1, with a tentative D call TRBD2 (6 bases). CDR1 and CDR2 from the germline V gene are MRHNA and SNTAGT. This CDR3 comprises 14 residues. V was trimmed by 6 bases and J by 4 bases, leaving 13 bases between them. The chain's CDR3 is CASRSGYGYNEQFF. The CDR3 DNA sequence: TGTGCCAGCAGGAGCGGGTACGGGTACAATGAGCAGTTCTTC.

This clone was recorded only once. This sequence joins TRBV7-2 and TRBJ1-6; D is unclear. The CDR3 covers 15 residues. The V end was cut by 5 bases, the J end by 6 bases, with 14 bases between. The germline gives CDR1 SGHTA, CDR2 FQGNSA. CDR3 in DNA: TGTGCCAGCAGCACCTGGACTGGGATTAATTCACCCCTCCACTTT. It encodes CASSTWTGINSPLHF.

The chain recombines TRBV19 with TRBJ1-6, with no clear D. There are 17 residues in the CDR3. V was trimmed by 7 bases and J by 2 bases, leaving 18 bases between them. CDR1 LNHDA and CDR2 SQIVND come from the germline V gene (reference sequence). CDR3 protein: CASTPESRSTYNSPLHF. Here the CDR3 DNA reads TGTGCCAGTACCCCGGAAAGCAGGTCAACCTATAATTCACCCCTCCACTTT.

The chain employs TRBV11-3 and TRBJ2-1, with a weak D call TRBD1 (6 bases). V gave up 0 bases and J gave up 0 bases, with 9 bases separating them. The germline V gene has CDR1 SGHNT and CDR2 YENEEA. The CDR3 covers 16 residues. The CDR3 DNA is TGTGCCAGCAGCTTAGAGGCAGGGGACTCCTACAATGAGCAGTTCTTC. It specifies CASSLEAGDSYNEQFF. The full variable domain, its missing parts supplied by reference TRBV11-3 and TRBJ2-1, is EAGVVQSPRYKIIEKKQPVAFWCNPISGHNTLYWYLQNLGQGPELLIRYENEEAVDDSQLPKDRFSAERLKGVDSTLKIQPAELGDSAVYLCASSLEAGDSYNEQFFGPGTRLTVL.

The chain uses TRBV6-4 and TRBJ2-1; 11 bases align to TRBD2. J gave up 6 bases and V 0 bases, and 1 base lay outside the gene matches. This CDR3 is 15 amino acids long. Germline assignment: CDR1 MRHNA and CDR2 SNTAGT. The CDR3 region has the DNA TGTGCCAGCAGTGACTCTAGCGGGGGGGCCAATGAGCAGTTCTTC. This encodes CASSDSSGGANEQFF.